The sequence of this TCR beta chain was determined in a study of T cell repertoires in cytomegalovirus infection. Study as a whole: The authors relied on CMV epitopes, both recently identified HLA-C-restricted and well-studied HLA-B-restricted. Shared public TCR beta signatures pointed to both CMV infection and a matching HLA type. Whole-study results and caveats: Clonotype analysis showed dominance of the ex vivo response by HLA-C-restricted CMV-specific TCR beta clonotypes.

One entry per CDR3 protein, called by TCRdb with MiXCR from the reads. The data show hundreds of thousands of distinct CDR3 sequences, around a third seen once. This clonotype has more than one count but fewer than ten. The target antigen is unknown. CDR1 is SEHNR and CDR2 is FQNEAQ in the germline V gene (reference sequence). The germline V and J ends were trimmed by 3 bases and 5 bases, with 11 bases remaining between them. The CDR3 spans 15 residues. This clonotype was sampled from a human donor in good health (CMV status not recorded). Some clones in this sample may be carry-over from other donors' samples. The J gene is TRBJ1-6, the V gene TRBV7-9; TRBD1 might be the D (5 bases). Sequencing used cultured CD8+ T cells from PBMCs, obtained from culture after CMV antigen stimulation. CDR3 in amino acids: CASSFWDADNSPLHF. The CDR3 bases are TGTGCCAGCAGCTTCTGGGACGCGGATAATTCACCCCTCCACTTT.